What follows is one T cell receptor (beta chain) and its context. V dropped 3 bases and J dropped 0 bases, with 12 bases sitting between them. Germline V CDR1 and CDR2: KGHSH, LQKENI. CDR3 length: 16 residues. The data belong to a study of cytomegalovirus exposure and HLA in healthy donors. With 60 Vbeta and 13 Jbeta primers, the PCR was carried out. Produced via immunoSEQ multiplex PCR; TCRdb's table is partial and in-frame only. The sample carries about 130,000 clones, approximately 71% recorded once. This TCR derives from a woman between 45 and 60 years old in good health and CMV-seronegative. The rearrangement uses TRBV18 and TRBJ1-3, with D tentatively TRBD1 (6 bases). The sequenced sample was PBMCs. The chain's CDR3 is CASSPTTGNSGNTIYF. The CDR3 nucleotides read TGTGCCAGCTCACCTACGACAGGCAACTCTGGAAACACCATATATTTT.